This TCR beta chain was sequenced for a study of blood T cell repertoires in COVID-19. Trimming left V 10 bases short and J 3 bases short, with 16 bases between. The CDR3 covers 13 residues. Per the germline V gene, CDR1 is ENHRY and CDR2 is SYGVKD. Produced via immunoSEQ multiplex PCR; TCRdb's table is partial and in-frame only. The sample lists tens of thousands of clones, about 84% occurring once. Source material: peripheral blood. The origin of this receptor is a woman aged 70 to 79 with acute or convalescent COVID-19. V and J are TRBV10-3 and TRBJ2-7; D might be TRBD1 (5 bases). CDR3 coding DNA: TGTGCCACCAACGACAGCCCGAACTACGAGCAGTACGTC. It specifies CATNDSPNYEQYV.